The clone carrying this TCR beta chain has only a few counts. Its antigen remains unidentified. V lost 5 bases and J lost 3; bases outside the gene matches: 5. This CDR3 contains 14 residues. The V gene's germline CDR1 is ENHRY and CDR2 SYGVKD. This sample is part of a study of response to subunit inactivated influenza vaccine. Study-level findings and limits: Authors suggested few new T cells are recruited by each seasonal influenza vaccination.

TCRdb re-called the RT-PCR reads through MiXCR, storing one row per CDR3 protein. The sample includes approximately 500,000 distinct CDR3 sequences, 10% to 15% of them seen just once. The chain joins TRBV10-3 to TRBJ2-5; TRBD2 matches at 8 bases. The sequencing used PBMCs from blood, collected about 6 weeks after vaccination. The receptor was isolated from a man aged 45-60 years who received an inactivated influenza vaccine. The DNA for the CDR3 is TGTGCCATCAGTACCAGCGGGGGAGAAGAGACCCAGTACTTC. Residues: CAISTSGGEETQYF.